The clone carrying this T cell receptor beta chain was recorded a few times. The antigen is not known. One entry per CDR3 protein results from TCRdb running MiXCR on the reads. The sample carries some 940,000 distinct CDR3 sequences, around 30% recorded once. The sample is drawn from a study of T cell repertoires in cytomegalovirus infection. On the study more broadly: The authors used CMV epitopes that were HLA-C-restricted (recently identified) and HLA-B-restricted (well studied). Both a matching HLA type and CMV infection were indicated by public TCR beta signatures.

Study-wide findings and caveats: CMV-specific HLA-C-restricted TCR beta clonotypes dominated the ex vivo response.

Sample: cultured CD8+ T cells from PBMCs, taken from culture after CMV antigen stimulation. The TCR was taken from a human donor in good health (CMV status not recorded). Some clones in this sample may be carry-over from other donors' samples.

CDR3 nucleotides: TGTGCCAGCAGTTACCCGAGGGGCCGGACAGGGGACGATGGCTACACCTTC. Amino acid sequence: CASSYPRGRTGDDGYTF. The chain joins TRBV6-2 or TRBV6-3 to TRBJ1-2, with TRBD1 identical over 9 bases. This CDR3 comprises 17 residues. Germline CDR1 reads MNHEY; CDR2 reads SVGEGT. Unmatched junction bases numbered 13, after V lost 2 bases and J lost 6 bases.